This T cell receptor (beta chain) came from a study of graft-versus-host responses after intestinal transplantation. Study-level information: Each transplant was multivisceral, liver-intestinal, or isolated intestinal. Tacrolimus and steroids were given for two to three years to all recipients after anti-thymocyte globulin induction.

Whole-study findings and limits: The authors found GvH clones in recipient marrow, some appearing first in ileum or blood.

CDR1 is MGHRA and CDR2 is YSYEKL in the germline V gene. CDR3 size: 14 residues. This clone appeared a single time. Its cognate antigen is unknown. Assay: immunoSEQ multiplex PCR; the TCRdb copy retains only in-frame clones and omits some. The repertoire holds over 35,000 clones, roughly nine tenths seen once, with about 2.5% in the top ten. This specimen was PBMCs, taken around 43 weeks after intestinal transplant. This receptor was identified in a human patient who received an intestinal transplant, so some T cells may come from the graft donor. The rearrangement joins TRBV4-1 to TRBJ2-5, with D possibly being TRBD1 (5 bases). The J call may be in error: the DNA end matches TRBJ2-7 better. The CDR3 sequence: CASSQIVGAYEQYF. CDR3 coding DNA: TGCGCCAGCAGCCAAATAGTAGGGGCCTACGAGCAGTACTTC.